This T cell receptor (beta chain) was captured by sequencing in a study of CD8+CD57+ T cells in acquired aplastic anemia. In patients chosen for sequencing, flow cytometry had shown CD8+CD57+ cell expansion. All patients had severe acquired aplastic anemia. The CDR3 has 14 amino acids. Germline trimming cut 4 bases from V and 7 bases from J; bases unmatched to any gene: 9. CDR1 and CDR2 (germline): MNHNS, SASEGT. The template used for profiling TCR beta VDJ and CDR3 was genomic DNA. TCRdb processed the reads anew with MiXCR; each CDR3 protein has one entry. Here the sample spans hundreds of thousands of distinct CDR3 sequences, approximately 45% being singletons.

The rearrangement joins TRBV6-1 to TRBJ1-2; 7 bases align to TRBD1. Specimen: sorted CD4+, CD8+, or CD8+CD57+ T cells (not recorded which) from PBMCs. The source is a human donor with aplastic anemia. CDR3 loop: CASSAYEGAGGYTF. Here the CDR3 DNA reads TGTGCCAGCAGTGCATACGAGGGGGCGGGTGGCTACACCTTC.